The subject of this entry is one TCR beta chain. The antigen is unknown. The sample originates from a study of cytomegalovirus exposure and HLA in healthy donors. Study context: The study placed around 80% of its 350 to 450 genotyped donors in the Caucasian-associated ancestry cluster.

The V end lost 2 bases, the J end lost 7 bases, and 29 bases lay between the germline ends. CDR1 SGHNT and CDR2 YENEEA come from the germline V gene. This CDR3 has 20 residues. Both 60 Vbeta primers and 13 Jbeta primers went into the PCR. Repertoires were generated with immunoSEQ multiplex PCR, while TCRdb's copy carries only in-frame clones and drops some. The data show around 76,000 clones, more than 65% seen once. Findings of the study overall: Presence/absence comparisons presumed near-even sequencing depth among donors.

The TCR sequence derives from a middle-aged woman in good health and CMV-seropositive. The sample was PBMCs. This chain links TRBV11-3 with TRBJ1-4; D is undetermined. CDR3 nucleotide sequence: TGTGCCAGCAGCTTATATTTTAGTAGCTATCAAACATTCGGATTTGAAAAACTGTTTTTT. Translation: CASSLYFSSYQTFGFEKLFF.